Below, 16 T cell receptor beta chains from the same sample are listed, as sequenced in a study of blood T cell repertoires in COVID-19 (TCRdb year 2020). Receptor amplification or capture employed the immunoSEQ multiplex PCR assay. Sourced from immuneACCESS, this table was stored by TCRdb with only in-frame sequences that have V and J called. A share of the clones is absent; for the studies checked, an unresolved V gene accounts for under half, and the remainder has no known explanation. The sample table shows 160,000 or so clones, and more than 80% are seen once. The ten largest account for approximately 3% of the sample. The sample comprised peripheral blood. These receptors all stem from a man aged 55 to 70 with acute or convalescent COVID-19.

The V and J genes are TRBV7-9 and TRBJ1-5; D uncertain. Germline lookup yields CDR1 SEHNR and CDR2 FQNEAQ (reference sequence). The CDR3 sequence is 15 residues long. V lost 3 bases and J lost 11, with 20 bases in between. CDR3 loop: CASSFVHGNLRAQHF. DNA of the CDR3: TGTGCCAGCAGCTTTGTCCACGGGAATCTTAGGGCCCAGCATTTT.

The CDR3 DNA is TGTGCCAGCAGCGGAGGCCCTCCCGGGGACATTCAGTACTTC. Its protein product is CASSGGPPGDIQYF. This sequence joins TRBV9 and TRBJ2-4; possibly TRBD2 for D (5 bases). Trimming shortened V by 3 bases and J by 8 bases, and 15 bases separated the two germline ends. From germline, CDR1 is SGDLS and CDR2 YYNGEE. The CDR3 runs to 14 residues. Complete variable domain (other parts from reference TRBV9 and TRBJ2-4): DSGVTQTPKHLITATGQRVTLRCSPRSGDLSVYWYQQSLDQGLQFLIQYYNGEERAKGNILERFSAQQFPDLHSELNLSSLELGDSALYFCASSGGPPGDIQYFGAGTRLSVL.

The rearrangement joins TRBV30 to TRBJ1-2; D possibly corresponds to TRBD1 (5 bases). The CDR3 loop spans 15 amino acids. CDR1 is GTSNPN, CDR2 SVGIG, per germline (reference sequence). The ends were cut back, 1 base at V and 8 bases at J, with 20 bases in the middle. This CDR3 reads CAWSDAGWILGGYTF. The CDR3 coding sequence is TGTGCCTGGAGTGATGCAGGGTGGATTTTGGGAGGCTACACCTTC.

The chain is built from TRBV4-1 and TRBJ1-1, with D tentatively TRBD1 (5 bases). The V and J ends lost 0 bases and 6 bases respectively, with 14 bases between them. The CDR3 consists of 15 residues. CDR1 and CDR2 from the germline V gene are MGHRA and YSYEKL. CDR3 nucleotides: TGCGCCAGCAGCCAAGAGGCAGGGAGGGGATCTGAAGCTTTCTTT. Its protein product is CASSQEAGRGSEAFF.

This clone was observed a handful of times. Other DNA variants within this sample encode the same CDR3. This chain joins TRBV3-1 (or the pseudogene TRBV3-2) and TRBJ1-2; TRBD1 might be the D (6 bases). Germline CDR1 LGHDT, CDR2 YNNKEL (reference sequence). This CDR3 comprises 13 residues. The V end was cut by 0 bases, the J end by 8 bases, with 10 bases between. The CDR3: CASSQEGAGGYTF. The CDR3 nucleotides read TGTGCCAGCAGCCAAGAGGGGGCAGGGGGCTACACCTTC.

The chain carries TRBV6-2 or TRBV6-3 and TRBJ2-3; D is perhaps TRBD2 (6 bases). Trimming took off 6 bases at V and 0 bases at J, with 13 bases between the two ends. Germline CDR1 and CDR2: MNHEY and SVGEGT. The CDR3 runs to 15 residues. CDR3 in amino acids: CASSGLSVSTDTQYF. For the CDR3, the DNA is TGTGCCAGCAGCGGACTATCCGTTAGCACAGATACGCAGTATTTT.

The J gene is TRBJ2-1, the V gene TRBV24-1; TRBD1 matches 10 bases. The germline gives CDR1 KGHDR, CDR2 SFDVKD. V shed 4 bases, J shed 4 bases, and the junction held 3 bases outside the gene matches. This CDR3 contains 15 residues. The CDR3 loop is CATSDRQGAYNEQFF. DNA of the CDR3: TGTGCCACCAGTGACCGACAGGGGGCGTACAATGAGCAGTTCTTC.

The chain couples TRBV6-2 or TRBV6-3 to TRBJ2-6; tentative D call: TRBD1 (5 bases). The germline CDR1 and CDR2 sequences are MNHEY and SVGEGT. The length of the CDR3 is 16 residues. Trimming pared 5 bases from V and 1 base from J, leaving 12 bases between. The CDR3 bases are TGTGCCAGCAGTCGCTATCAGGGATCTGGGGCCAACGTCCTGACTTTC. It codes for CASSRYQGSGANVLTF.

The V and J genes are TRBV11-3 and TRBJ1-2; D unresolved. The V gene lost 2 bases and the J gene lost 10 bases, with 11 bases spanning the gap. Germline V gene sequence: CDR1 SGHNT, CDR2 YENEEA. CDR3 length: 12 residues. CDR3 nucleotides: TGTGCCAGCAGCTTAAGAGGGCAGTTCTACACCTTC. Its protein product is CASSLRGQFYTF.

The chain couples TRBV2 to TRBJ2-1; D is uncertain. The CDR3 has 13 amino acids. Trimming removed 6 bases at V and 1 base at J, with 7 bases between. Germline CDR1 reads SNHLY; CDR2 reads FYNNEI. The CDR3, as DNA: TGTGCCAGCAGCCCCCGGTCCTACAATGAGCAGTTCTTC. It specifies CASSPRSYNEQFF.

The V call is TRBV7-9, the J call TRBJ1-6, with TRBD1 identical over 8 bases. This CDR3 contains 13 residues. Germline trimming cut 5 bases from V and 7 bases from J; bases unmatched to any gene: 1. Germline V lookup: CDR1 SEHNR, CDR2 FQNEAQ (reference sequence). The CDR3 DNA follows: TGTGCCAGCAGCCCAGGGGGCAATTCACCCCTCCACTTT. Translation gives CASSPGGNSPLHF.

The chain uses TRBV5-1 and TRBJ1-1, with 7 bases matching TRBD1. Germline CDR1 is SGHRS and CDR2 is YFSETQ. The CDR3 has 14 amino acids. Germline trimming cut 4 bases from V and 1 base from J; bases unmatched to any gene: 4. The DNA of the CDR3 is TGCGCCAGCAGCAAGACAGGGTCGAACACTGAAGCTTTCTTT. Its protein product is CASSKTGSNTEAFF.

The V gene is TRBV6-2 or TRBV6-3, the J gene TRBJ2-7; possible D gene TRBD2, 7 bases. The CDR3 has 14 amino acids. Germline values: CDR1 MNHEY, CDR2 SVGEGT. Trimming cost V 2 bases and J 6 bases, with 14 bases left between them. The CDR3 nucleotides are TGTGCCAGCAGTTACGTGGGGGGGCACCGCGAGCAGTACTTC. Amino acids: CASSYVGGHREQYF.

The chain employs TRBV30 and TRBJ1-4; TRBD1 matches at 7 bases. The trim removed 0 bases at V and 3 bases at J, leaving 4 bases unmatched. The germline V gene has CDR1 GTSNPN and CDR2 SVGIG (reference sequence). The CDR3 spans 15 residues. CDR3 bases: TGTGCCTGGAGTGTTACGGGGACAGCTAATGAAAAACTGTTTTTT. As protein: CAWSVTGTANEKLFF.

In this sample, this clone turned up once. The rearrangement joins TRBV5-5 to TRBJ1-1; D is uncertain. The germline gives CDR1 SGHKS, CDR2 YYEKEE (reference sequence). Trimming took 0 bases from V and 6 from J, leaving 15 bases between them. The CDR3 runs to 15 residues. CDR3 DNA: TGTGCCAGCAGCTTGGTGGTCACATCCATCGCTGAAGCTTTCTTT. This encodes CASSLVVTSIAEAFF.

The chain recombines TRBV7-2 with TRBJ1-1, with 7 positions matching TRBD1. The CDR3 extends over 13 amino acids. CDR1 is SGHTA and CDR2 is FQGNSA in the germline V gene. V was pared by 5 bases and J by 3 bases, with 3 bases of the junction left unmatched. In DNA, the CDR3 is TGTGCCAGCAGCCGAACAGGGGACACTGAAGCTTTCTTT. The encoded protein is CASSRTGDTEAFF.